The next 9 T cell receptor beta chains were all read from a single sample in a study of PD-1 blockade in classical Hodgkin lymphoma. Time point given: cycle 4 day 1 (C4D1), after five to seven weeks of nivolumab. Relapse was seen in all patients after autologous stem cell transplantation, and brentuximab vedotin exposure was variable. CD4+ T cells were purified from thawed PBMCs by magnetic negative selection. The protocol was immunoSEQ multiplex PCR, while the TCRdb copy is restricted to in-frame clones and leaves out a portion. Seen here are tens of thousands of clones, around 75% observed once, and the top ten hold 2.5% to 3.5%. The material was CD4+ T cells from blood, obtained before the fourth cycle of nivolumab. The source is a human donor with classical Hodgkin lymphoma.

This chain links TRBV10-3 with TRBJ2-5; a possible D gene is TRBD1 (5 bases). Trimming took 8 bases from V and 1 from J, leaving 5 bases between them. The CDR3 has 11 residues. CDR1 is ENHRY and CDR2 is SYGVKD in the germline V gene. The DNA for the CDR3 is TGTGCCATCGGGGCCCAAGAGACCCAGTACTTC. This encodes CAIGAQETQYF.

This clone was observed a handful of times. The chain's CDR3 is CASSLSGNNQPQHF. The CDR3 DNA reads as TGTGCCAGCAGCTTATCAGGGAACAATCAGCCCCAGCATTTT. The V call is TRBV7-9, the J call TRBJ1-5, with D perhaps matching TRBD1 (5 bases). V lost 2 bases, J lost 3 bases, and 8 bases lay in between. There are 14 residues in the CDR3. CDR1 is SEHNR, CDR2 FQNEAQ, per germline (reference sequence).

The V call is TRBV2, the J call TRBJ1-4; 8 bases are a match to TRBD1. V shed 6 bases and J 7 bases; nucleotides not matched to a gene: 7. CDR1 SNHLY and CDR2 FYNNEI come from the germline V gene. The CDR3 is 14 amino acids. CDR3 sequence: CASSDTGGAEKLFF. In DNA, the CDR3 is TGTGCCAGCAGCGACACAGGGGGAGCTGAAAAACTGTTTTTT.

In DNA, the CDR3 is TGTGCCAGCAGCCCTCGCGCGGGACAGTCATCAGAAAAACTGTTTTTT. It codes for CASSPRAGQSSEKLFF. The chain employs TRBV7-6 and TRBJ1-4; TRBD1 matches at 7 bases. Per the germline V gene, CDR1 is SGHVS and CDR2 is FNYEAQ. The V and J ends lost 5 bases and 8 bases, in that order; junction bases with no gene match: 14. This CDR3 contains 16 residues.

The chain uses TRBV9 and TRBJ2-3; 8 bases match TRBD1. CDR1 is SGDLS and CDR2 is YYNGEE in the germline V gene. V lost 6 bases, J lost 2 bases, and 5 bases stayed unmatched. This CDR3 region has 14 residues. The CDR3 DNA reads TGTGCCAGCAATCTGGACAGGGACACAGATACGCAGTATTTT. Translation gives CASNLDRDTDTQYF.

This sequence joins TRBV5-1 and TRBJ1-5; 7 bases line up with TRBD1. Trimming at V came to 3 bases and at J to 2 bases, leaving 2 bases not matched to a gene. In germline, CDR1 is SGHRS, CDR2 YFSETQ. The CDR3 totals 14 residues. CDR3 loop: CASSSGTGNQPQHF. In nucleotides, the CDR3 is TGCGCCAGCAGCTCTGGGACAGGCAATCAGCCCCAGCATTTT.

This chain joins TRBV30 and TRBJ2-5, with a possible D match to TRBD2 (6 bases). V dropped 3 bases and J dropped 5 bases, with 10 bases sitting between them. Germline lookup yields CDR1 GTSNPN and CDR2 SVGIG (reference sequence). The CDR3 is 12 residues long. In DNA form, the CDR3 reads TGTGCCTGGAGGGGAGGAGGTGAGACCCAGTACTTC. Translated: CAWRGGGETQYF.

This chain links TRBV7-9 with TRBJ2-2, with TRBD2 identical over 10 bases. Losses at the gene ends were 1 base for V and 4 bases for J; bases not matched to a gene: 3. The CDR3 sequence is 16 residues long. Germline CDR1 reads SEHNR; CDR2 reads FQNEAQ (reference sequence). CDR3 sequence: CASSLGLAGATGELFF. CDR3 sequence (DNA): TGTGCCAGCAGCTTAGGCCTAGCGGGGGCCACCGGGGAGCTGTTTTTT. The variable domain in full, with the rest retrieved from reference TRBV7-9 and TRBJ2-2, is DTGVSQNPRHKITKRGQNVTFRCDPISEHNRLYWYRQTLGQGPEFLTYFQNEAQLEKSRLLSDRFSAERPKGSFSTLEIQRTEQGDSAMYLCASSLGLAGATGELFFGEGSRLTVL.

The chain combines TRBV20-1 with TRBJ2-7, with D unclear. The CDR3 totals 11 residues. Germline V gene sequence: CDR1 DFQATT, CDR2 SNEGSKA (reference sequence). The V end lost 7 bases, the J end lost 0 bases, and 7 bases lay between the germline ends. The CDR3 loop reads CSGRNSYEQYF. The CDR3 DNA follows: TGCAGTGGACGGAACTCCTACGAGCAGTACTTC.